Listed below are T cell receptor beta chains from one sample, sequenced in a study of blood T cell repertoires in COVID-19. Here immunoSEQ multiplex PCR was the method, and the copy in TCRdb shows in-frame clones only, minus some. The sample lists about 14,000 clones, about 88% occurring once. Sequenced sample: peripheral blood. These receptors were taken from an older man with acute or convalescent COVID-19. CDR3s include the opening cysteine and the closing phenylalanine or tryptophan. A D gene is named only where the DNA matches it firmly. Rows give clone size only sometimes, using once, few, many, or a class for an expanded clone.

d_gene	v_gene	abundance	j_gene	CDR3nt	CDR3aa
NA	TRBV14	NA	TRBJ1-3	TGTGCCAGCAAGGGGGAACTACCTGGAAACACCATATATTTT	CASKGELPGNTIYF
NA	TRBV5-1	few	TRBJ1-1	TGCGCCAGCAGCTTGGAGCGGGGAATGGGCACTGAAGCTTTCTTT	CASSLERGMGTEAFF
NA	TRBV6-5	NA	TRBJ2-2	TGTGCCAGCAGGGACAGAAACACCGGGGAGCTGTTTTTT	CASRDRNTGELFF
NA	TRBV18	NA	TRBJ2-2	TGTGCCAGCTCGGGGCAGGTCCCAGGGGAGCTGTTTTTT	CASSGQVPGELFF
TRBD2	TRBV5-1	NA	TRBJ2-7	TGCGCCAGCAGCTCACTAGCGGGAGGGACCTACGAGCAGTACTTC	CASSSLAGGTYEQYF
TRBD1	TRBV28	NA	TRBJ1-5	TGTGCCAGCACCCAGCCGGGGACAGCTGGAACCCAGCATTTT	CASTQPGTAGTQHF
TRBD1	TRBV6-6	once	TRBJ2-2	TGTGCCAGCACTCAGGGACAGGGGCATCACGGGGAGCTGTTTTTT	CASTQGQGHHGELFF
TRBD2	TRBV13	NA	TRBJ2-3	TGTGCCAGCAGCCTCCCGACTAGCGGGAGTCCAGATACGCAGTATTTT	CASSLPTSGSPDTQYF
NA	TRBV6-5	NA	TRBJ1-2	TGTGCCAGCAGTCCGCAGGTTTCCTATGGCTACACCTTC	CASSPQVSYGYTF
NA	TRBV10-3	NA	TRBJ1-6	TGTGCCATCAGTGAGTCGGGACTCAATTCACCCCTCCACTTT	CAISESGLNSPLHF
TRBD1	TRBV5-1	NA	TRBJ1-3	TGCGCCAGCAGGACGCGGACAGGGAAGGTAGACACCATATATTTT	CASRTRTGKVDTIYF
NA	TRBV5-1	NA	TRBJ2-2	TGCGCCAGCAGCTCAATTGGCCAGGGGGAGCTGTTTTTT	CASSSIGQGELFF
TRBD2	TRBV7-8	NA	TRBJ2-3	TGTGCCAGCAGCTTGGGACTAGCGGGAGGTGGAGATACGCAGTATTTT	CASSLGLAGGGDTQYF
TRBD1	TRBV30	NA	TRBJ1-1	TGTGCCTGGAGTCCCTTGGACAGGCGGAACACTGAAGCTTTCTTT	CAWSPLDRRNTEAFF
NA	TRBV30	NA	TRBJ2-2	TGTGCCTGGAGTGTACTAGCGAACACCGGGGAGCTGTTTTTT	CAWSVLANTGELFF
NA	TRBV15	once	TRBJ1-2	TGTGCCACCAGCAGTTTGACAGCCGCTAACTATGGCTACACCTTC	CATSSLTAANYGYTF
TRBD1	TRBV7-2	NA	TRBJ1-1	TGTGCCAGCAGCCTAACGCCGGGACAGGTCACTGAAGCTTTCTTT	CASSLTPGQVTEAFF
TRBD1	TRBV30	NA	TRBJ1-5	TGTGCCTCCGGGACAGGGAGCAATCAGCCCCAGCATTTT	CASGTGSNQPQHF
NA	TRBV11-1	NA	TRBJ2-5	TGTGCCAGCAGCTTAACAGGGATCCCCGGGGAGACCCAGTACTTC	CASSLTGIPGETQYF
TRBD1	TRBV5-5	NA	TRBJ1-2	TGTGCCAGCAGCTCTGGGACAGGCAATTTCATGTATGGCTACACCTTC	CASSSGTGNFMYGYTF
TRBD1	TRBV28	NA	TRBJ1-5	TGTGCCAGCACCCAGCCGGGGACAGTTGGAACCCAGCATTTT	CASTQPGTVGTQHF
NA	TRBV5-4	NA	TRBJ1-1	TGTGCCAGCAGCTTGGGGTGGGGCAGTGGAAACACTGAAGCTTTCTTT	CASSLGWGSGNTEAFF
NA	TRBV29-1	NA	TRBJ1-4	TGCAGCGTGGAATCCGGGTCCCGAGGGGAAAAACTGTTTTTT	CSVESGSRGEKLFF
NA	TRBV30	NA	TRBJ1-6	TGTGCCTGGAGTGTAATAACAGGAAATTCACCCCTCCACTTT	CAWSVITGNSPLHF
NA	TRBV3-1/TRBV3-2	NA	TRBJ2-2	TGTGCCAGCAGCCAGGGCATAGGACTGTTTTTT	CASSQGIGLFF
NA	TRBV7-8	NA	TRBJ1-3	TGTGCCAGCAGCTTAGGAGGGACTGGAAACACCATATATTTT	CASSLGGTGNTIYF
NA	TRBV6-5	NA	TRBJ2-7	TGTGCCAGCAGTTACTCCGCAGGACACTACGAGCAGTACTTC	CASSYSAGHYEQYF
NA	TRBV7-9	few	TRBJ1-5	TGTGCCAGCAGCTTAGGTGGACATCGAAATCAGCCCCAGCATTTT	CASSLGGHRNQPQHF
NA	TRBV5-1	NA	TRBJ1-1	TGCGCCAGCAGCCTGTTTCTGAACACTGAAGCTTTCTTT	CASSLFLNTEAFF
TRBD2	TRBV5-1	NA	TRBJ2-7	TGCGCCAGCAGCCCACAAGCGGGAGGGCCCTACGAGCAGTACTTC	CASSPQAGGPYEQYF
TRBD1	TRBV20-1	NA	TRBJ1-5	TGCAGTGCTAGTCGACAGGGAAAATCCTATAGCAATCAGCCCCAGCATTTT	CSASRQGKSYSNQPQHF
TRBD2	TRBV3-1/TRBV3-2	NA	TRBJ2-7	TGTGCCAGCAGCCAGTCTCGGACTAGCGGATACGAGCAGTACTTC	CASSQSRTSGYEQYF
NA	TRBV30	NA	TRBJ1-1	TGTGCCGCCTCAGGGTACCTCGGAGCTTTCTTT	CAASGYLGAFF